The 17 T cell receptor beta chains below come from one sample, sequenced in a study of blood T cell repertoires in COVID-19. TCRdb's copy holds only in-frame clones and misses some; the assay was immunoSEQ multiplex PCR. The sample comprises about 310,000 clones, approximately 90% of which are singletons, and around 9.3% rests with the top ten. The material sequenced was PBMCs or T cells enriched from blood (not recorded which). These TCRs come from a woman aged 18-29 years who had recovered from COVID-19.

The genes are TRBV5-6 and TRBJ2-1, with 9 bases fitting TRBD2. The CDR3 loop spans 15 amino acids. Germline assignment: CDR1 SGHDT and CDR2 YYEEEE. With V trimmed by 1 base and J by 7 bases, 6 bases remained unmatched. CDR3 residues: CASSLRRGGVNEQFF. For the CDR3, the DNA is TGTGCCAGCAGCTTGAGGCGGGGGGGCGTTAATGAGCAGTTCTTC.

V usage is TRBV19 and J usage is TRBJ2-1; the D is unclear. The CDR3 is made up of 14 amino acids. Germline CDR1 and CDR2: LNHDA and SQIVND (reference sequence). Trimming cost V 2 bases and J 9 bases, with 14 bases left between them. CDR3 in amino acids: CASSISPGFGEQFF. CDR3 sequence (DNA): TGTGCCAGTAGTATATCCCCCGGGTTTGGTGAGCAGTTCTTC.

V is TRBV5-1 and J is TRBJ1-6; 7 bases are a match to TRBD1. CDR3 length: 14 residues. V lost 4 bases, J lost 3 bases, and 1 base stayed unmatched. CDR1 is SGHRS, CDR2 YFSETQ, per germline. The CDR3 loop is CASSQGDYNSPLHF. DNA for the CDR3: TGCGCCAGCAGCCAGGGGGACTATAATTCACCCCTCCACTTT.

The chain combines TRBV23-1 with TRBJ2-7; D is ambiguous. TRBV23-1 is treated as an ORF (open reading frame) with a function not yet certain. This CDR3 has 14 residues. V was pared by 2 bases and J by 2 bases, with 10 bases between. The CDR3 here is CASSQVEQAYEQYF. CDR3 DNA sequence: TGCGCCAGCAGTCAAGTTGAGCAGGCCTACGAGCAGTACTTC.

This sequence joins TRBV4-3 and TRBJ1-1, with D perhaps matching TRBD1 (5 bases). Trimming shortened V by 4 bases and J by 5 bases, and 14 bases separated the two germline ends. Germline-derived CDR1 and CDR2 are LGHNA and YSLEER. There are 14 residues in the CDR3. DNA of the CDR3: TGCGCCAGCAGCCCCAGGGTTTTCGAGACTGAAGCTTTCTTT. Amino acid sequence: CASSPRVFETEAFF.

To note about this clone: The sample holds other DNA sequences that translate to the same CDR3. The gene calls are TRBV11-1 and TRBJ2-7; 8 bases agree with TRBD2. V shed 2 bases and J 1 base; nucleotides not matched to a gene: 1. The CDR3 has 14 residues. The V gene's germline CDR1 is SGHAT and CDR2 FQDESV (reference sequence). In nucleotides, the CDR3 is TGTGCCAGCAGCTTAACTAGCGGTTCCTACGAGCAGTACTTC. Translation: CASSLTSGSYEQYF.

V usage is TRBV7-6 and J usage is TRBJ1-5; D uncertain. Trimming pared 1 base from V and 3 bases from J, leaving 10 bases between. The V gene's germline CDR1 is SGHVS and CDR2 FNYEAQ. CDR3 length: 15 amino acids. The CDR3: CASSLGAGSNQPQHF. CDR3 nucleotide sequence: TGTGCCAGCAGCTTAGGCGCTGGTTCCAATCAGCCCCAGCATTTT. The complete variable domain, with remaining parts taken from reference TRBV7-6 and TRBJ1-5, reads GAGVSQSPRYKVTKRGQDVALRCDPISGHVSLYWYRQALGQGPEFLTYFNYEAQQDKSGLPNDRFSAERPEGSISTLTIQRTEQRDSAMYRCASSLGAGSNQPQHFGDGTRLSIL.

V usage is TRBV28 and J usage is TRBJ1-2; D call uncertain. Germline V gives CDR1 MDHEN, CDR2 SYDVKM. Trimming took off 4 bases at V and 5 bases at J, with 20 bases between the two ends. The CDR3 is made up of 16 amino acids. This chain's CDR3 is CASSSRPGRRQYGYTF. CDR3 sequence (DNA): TGTGCCAGCAGTTCTCGGCCTGGGCGAAGGCAATATGGCTACACCTTC.

The chain couples TRBV7-2 to TRBJ2-5; TRBD2 might be the D (5 bases). V shed 3 bases and J shed 3 bases, with 11 bases lying between them. From germline, CDR1 is SGHTA and CDR2 FQGNSA. The CDR3 has 14 residues. In DNA form, the CDR3 reads TGTGCCAGCAGCTTCAATTGGGGAGAAGAGACCCAGTACTTC. Translated, it gives CASSFNWGEETQYF. Full variable domain (missing parts from reference TRBV7-2 and TRBJ2-5): GAGVSQSPSNKVTEKGKDVELRCDPISGHTALYWYRQSLGQGLEFLIYFQGNSAPDKSGLPSDRFSAERTGGSVSTLTIQRTQQEDSAVYLCASSFNWGEETQYFGPGTRLLVL.

The sample holds a few counts of this clone. This chain joins TRBV25-1 and TRBJ2-2; 8 positions match TRBD2. The V gene's germline CDR1 is MGHDK and CDR2 SYGVNS. This CDR3 spans 16 amino acids. The ends lost 3 bases at V and 6 bases at J; junction bases unmatched: 9. CDR3 loop: CASSDPGLGGAGELFF. CDR3 DNA sequence: TGTGCCAGCAGTGATCCTGGCCTCGGGGGGGCCGGGGAGCTGTTTTTT.

The rearrangement links TRBV10-3 to TRBJ1-2; 8 bases align to TRBD1. This CDR3 is built from 14 residues. Unmatched junction bases numbered 1, after V lost 2 bases and J lost 2 bases. Germline-derived CDR1 and CDR2 are ENHRY and SYGVKD. CDR3 sequence reads: CAISERQGNYGYTF. In nucleotides, the CDR3 is TGTGCCATCAGTGAGAGACAGGGGAACTATGGCTACACCTTC.

The V gene is TRBV19, the J gene TRBJ1-2, with D possibly matching TRBD1 (6 bases). Germline assignment: CDR1 LNHDA and CDR2 SQIVND (reference sequence). The V end lost 0 bases, the J end lost 7 bases, and 15 bases lay between the germline ends. This CDR3 is 15 amino acids long. The CDR3 DNA reads as TGTGCCAGTAGTATAGACCAGGGGTCCTTTCGTGGCTACACCTTC. It specifies CASSIDQGSFRGYTF.

The genes are TRBV24-1 and TRBJ1-4, with 7 positions matching TRBD1. Looked up from germline, CDR1 is KGHDR and CDR2 is SFDVKD. The CDR3 consists of 15 residues. J gave up 7 bases and V 3 bases, and 7 bases lay outside the gene matches. The CDR3 protein is CATSDTTGLGEKLFF. In DNA, the CDR3 is TGTGCCACCAGTGATACGACAGGGTTAGGTGAAAAACTGTTTTTT.

V is TRBV5-1 and J is TRBJ2-5, with TRBD1 identical over 8 bases. The CDR3 loop spans 16 amino acids. Trimming took 0 bases from V and 4 from J; bases not matched to a gene: 8. Germline CDR1 reads SGHRS; CDR2 reads YFSETQ. CDR3 sequence reads: CASSLGSQGARETQYF. The CDR3 bases are TGCGCCAGCAGCTTGGGGAGTCAGGGGGCAAGAGAGACCCAGTACTTC.

The chain employs TRBV7-8 and TRBJ2-3, with D possibly TRBD2 on 5 matching bases. This CDR3 has 15 residues. Germline lookup yields CDR1 SGHVS and CDR2 FQNEAQ. Trimming took off 7 bases at V and 0 bases at J, with 14 bases between the two ends. This CDR3 reads CASNLAGSSTDTQYF. The CDR3 DNA sequence: TGTGCCAGCAACCTGGCGGGTTCTAGCACAGATACGCAGTATTTT.

This chain joins TRBV5-1 and TRBJ1-2, with 7 bases lining up with TRBD1. The CDR3 has 16 amino acids. V dropped 5 bases and J dropped 8; count of bases not matched to a gene: 18. CDR1 is SGHRS, CDR2 YFSETQ, per germline. As DNA, the CDR3 is TGCGCCAGCAGAACTACTTTGGGACAGTACAAGGGAGGCTACACCTTC. Amino acids: CASRTTLGQYKGGYTF.

The rearrangement links TRBV5-1 to TRBJ2-3; 7 bases map to TRBD2. With V trimmed by 10 bases and J by 4 bases, 12 bases remained unmatched. Germline loops: CDR1 SGHRS, CDR2 YFSETQ. The CDR3 spans 14 residues. CDR3: CAARSLAEADTQYF. CDR3 nucleotide sequence: TGCGCCGCGAGGAGTCTAGCGGAAGCAGATACGCAGTATTTT. The full variable domain, its missing parts supplied by reference TRBV5-1 and TRBJ2-3, is KAGVTQTPRYLIKTRGQQVTLSCSPISGHRSVSWYQQTPGQGLQFLFEYFSETQRNKGNFPGRFSGRQFSNSRSEMNVSTLELGDSALYLCAARSLAEADTQYFGPGTRLTVL.